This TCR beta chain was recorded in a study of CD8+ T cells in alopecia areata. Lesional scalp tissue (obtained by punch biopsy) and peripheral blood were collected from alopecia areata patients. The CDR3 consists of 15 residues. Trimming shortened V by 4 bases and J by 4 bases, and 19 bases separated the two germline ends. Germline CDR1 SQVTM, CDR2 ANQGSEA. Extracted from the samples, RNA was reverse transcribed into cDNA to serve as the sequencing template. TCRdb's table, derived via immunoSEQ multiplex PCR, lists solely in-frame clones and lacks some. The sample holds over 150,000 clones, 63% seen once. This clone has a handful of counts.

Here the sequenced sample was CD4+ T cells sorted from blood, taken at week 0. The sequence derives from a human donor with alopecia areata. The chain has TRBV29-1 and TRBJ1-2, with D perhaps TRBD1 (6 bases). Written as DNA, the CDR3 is TGCAGCGTTGGAGAAGGGGCTCAGGGGCTCTATGGCTACACCTTC. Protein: CSVGEGAQGLYGYTF.